This TCR beta chain originates from a study of blood T cell repertoires in COVID-19. Across the whole study: Researchers got acute and convalescent COVID-19 samples from the United States, Italy and Spain.

Residents of about two dozen US areas, aged 18 to 89 years, made up the participants. V was trimmed by 3 bases and J by 1 base, leaving 8 bases between them. The CDR3 has 14 residues. Germline loops: CDR1 SGDLS, CDR2 YYNGEE. Per the authors' pipeline: Scientists estimated how many nucleated cells there were by amplifying reference gene primers. Assay: immunoSEQ multiplex PCR; the TCRdb copy retains only in-frame clones and omits some. The V and J calls and clone size come from that table; D and trimming were worked out from the DNA. The repertoire holds 200,000 to 300,000 clones, with around 88% as singletons.

This TCR was recovered from a woman aged 30 to 39 who had recovered from COVID-19. The chain recombines TRBV9 with TRBJ2-1, with a possible D match to TRBD2 (5 bases). The sequenced sample was PBMCs or T cells enriched from blood (not recorded which). The CDR3 DNA reads as TGTGCCAGCAGCGAACCGGGATCCTACAATGAGCAGTTCTTC. This sequence encodes CASSEPGSYNEQFF.